Listed here are 22 T cell receptor beta chains from one sample, sequenced in a study of regulatory T cells in long-lasting Graves disease. Arm-PCR of CDR3 regions and iRepertoire HTBI primers were the basis on which TCR beta libraries were built. Each CDR3 protein gets one entry after TCRdb re-called the multiplex PCR reads with MiXCR. The table has about 540,000 distinct CDR3 sequences, roughly 12% seen once. Stated time point: newly diagnosed GD, antithyroid drugs for less than 3 months. The TCR library was made from RNA that had been extracted from PBMCs in TRIzol. This same sample was also taken into another study, of T cells in Graves' hyperthyroidism and ophthalmopathy.

The sequencing used peripheral blood mononuclear cells (PBMCs), collected at new diagnosis, from a patient treated with antithyroid drugs. Receptors originate from a man younger than 40 with Graves disease.

This clonotype was seen a few times. The J gene is TRBJ2-1, the V gene TRBV6-4; 8 bases match TRBD1. This CDR3 is built from 15 residues. V was clipped by 4 bases and J by 2 bases; unmatched bases: 4. The germline gives CDR1 MRHNA, CDR2 SNTAGT. In DNA, the CDR3 is TGTGCCAGCAGTGTCACAGGGGGTACCTACAATGAGCAGTTCTTC. It encodes CASSVTGGTYNEQFF.

This clonotype was counted at least ten times. The chain joins TRBV5-5 to TRBJ1-1; possibly TRBD1 for D (6 bases). V was trimmed by 4 bases and J by 2 bases, leaving 18 bases between them. Germline-derived CDR1 and CDR2 are SGHKS and YYEKEE (reference sequence). The CDR3 spans 16 residues. CDR3 loop: CASSPNLRGGNTEAFF. The CDR3 nucleotides are TGTGCCAGCAGCCCAAATCTGAGGGGGGGAAACACTGAAGCTTTCTTT.

This clonotype has ten or more counts. This chain links TRBV7-3 with TRBJ2-5; D gene ambiguous. The V gene's germline CDR1 is SGHTA and CDR2 FQGTGA. The CDR3 length is 13 residues. Trimming shortened V by 5 bases and J by 5 bases, and 12 bases separated the two germline ends. CDR3 bases: TGTGCCAGCAGCCCCTCTTTACTGGAGACCCAGTACTTC. Its protein product is CASSPSLLETQYF.

This chain links TRBV6-4 with TRBJ2-2; 7 nucleotides line up with TRBD1. Germline CDR1 and CDR2: MRHNA and SNTAGT. The CDR3 spans 14 residues. With V trimmed by 6 bases and J by 3 bases, 4 bases remained unmatched. The CDR3 nucleotides are TGTGCCAGCAGGGGGGACAGATACACCGGGGAGCTGTTTTTT. Translation gives CASRGDRYTGELFF.

This clonotype was counted between two and nine times. V is TRBV30 and J is TRBJ2-5; TRBD2 agrees at 7 bases. This CDR3 region has 13 residues. V trimming: 4 bases; J trimming: 5 bases; junction bases outside the gene matches: 7. Germline V gene sequence: CDR1 GTSNPN, CDR2 SVGIG (reference sequence). The CDR3 DNA reads as TGTGCCTGGAACGCAGTGGGGGGGGAGACCCAGTACTTC. Translation: CAWNAVGGETQYF.

This clonotype was observed a handful of times. This chain joins TRBV4-1 and TRBJ1-3, with D possibly matching TRBD1 (5 bases). Trimming took 3 bases from V and 1 from J, leaving 10 bases between them. The germline V gene has CDR1 MGHRA and CDR2 YSYEKL. The CDR3 runs 15 residues. Written as DNA, the CDR3 is TGCGCCAGCAGCCACGGACACTTTTCTGGAAACACCATATATTTT. This sequence encodes CASSHGHFSGNTIYF.

A note on this clonotype: Compared with germline, one end of the junction differs, possibly owing to a read error. The V call is TRBV3-1, the J call TRBJ2-3, with 9 nucleotides matching TRBD1. CDR1 LGHDT and CDR2 YNNKEL come from the germline V gene (reference sequence). This CDR3 has 12 residues. The CDR3 region is CASRAGGTGTTF. The CDR3 coding sequence is TGTGCCAGCAGAGCCGGGGGGACAGGGACGACTTTT.

This clonotype was picked up many times. The chain links TRBV29-1 to TRBJ1-1, with D maybe TRBD1 (5 bases). This CDR3 contains 12 residues. Germline values: CDR1 SQVTM, CDR2 ANQGSEA. V gave up 7 bases and J gave up 5 bases, with 14 bases separating them. In DNA form, the CDR3 reads TGCAGCGCCAGATATTCAGGGACTGAAGCTTTCTTT. This gives the protein CSARYSGTEAFF.

This clonotype showed up many times. J is TRBJ1-1 and V is TRBV6-1, with 10 bases identical to TRBD1. The CDR3 covers 16 residues. The V segment lost 6 bases and the J segment 9 bases; nucleotides outside the gene matches: 16. Per germline, CDR1 MNHNS and CDR2 SASEGT. The CDR3 loop is CASRPHSGQGTTQAFF. Here the CDR3 DNA reads TGTGCCAGCAGACCCCACTCGGGACAGGGGACAACGCAAGCTTTCTTT.

This clonotype was detected many times. The gene calls are TRBV14 and TRBJ2-3; no clear D. CDR1 and CDR2 (germline): SGHDN, FVKESK. This CDR3 region has 13 residues. V was shortened by 2 bases and J by 2 bases, with 5 bases between the two germline ends. Here the CDR3 DNA reads TGTGCCAGCAGCCAACTAACCACAGATACGCAGTATTTT. It is translated as CASSQLTTDTQYF.

The rearrangement joins TRBV27 to TRBJ1-1; D unclear. The CDR3 runs 13 residues. CDR1 is MNHEY, CDR2 SMNVEV, per germline (reference sequence). Trimming stripped 8 bases from V and 5 bases from J, with 15 bases between. Written as DNA, the CDR3 is TGTGCCAGCTTCTGGGGAGAGGGAACTGAAGCTTTCTTT. It is translated as CASFWGEGTEAFF.

This clonotype was counted ten times or more. The rearrangement joins TRBV29-1 to TRBJ2-7; TRBD2 aligns across 11 bases. The germline gives CDR1 SQVTM, CDR2 ANQGSEA. The CDR3 extends over 21 amino acids. V was pared by 6 bases and J by 3 bases, with 28 bases of the junction left unmatched. CDR3: CSVTSTGIALSGRAGGYEQYF. For the CDR3, the DNA is TGCAGCGTAACCTCGACAGGGATAGCCCTTAGCGGGAGGGCCGGGGGCTACGAGCAGTACTTC.

The chain combines TRBV5-1 with TRBJ2-1, with 12 bases aligning to TRBD2. The CDR3 runs to 16 residues. Germline V lookup: CDR1 SGHRS, CDR2 YFSETQ. The J segment lost 7 bases and the V segment lost 0 bases, leaving 5 bases of the junction unmatched. The chain's CDR3 is CASSLGTSGALNEQFF. The CDR3 nucleotides are TGCGCCAGCAGCTTGGGGACTAGCGGGGCATTAAATGAGCAGTTCTTC.

This clonotype was found many times. The gene calls are TRBV5-1 and TRBJ2-7, with TRBD2 identical over 13 bases. The germline V gene has CDR1 SGHRS and CDR2 YFSETQ. CDR3 length: 14 amino acids. Unmatched junction bases numbered 6, after V lost 6 bases and J lost 6 bases. CDR3 residues: CASTGLAGDGEQYF. The CDR3 nucleotides are TGCGCCAGCACAGGACTAGCGGGAGACGGCGAGCAGTACTTC. The full variable domain, rest sourced from reference TRBV5-1 and TRBJ2-7, is KAGVTQTPRYLIKTRGQQVTLSCSPISGHRSVSWYQQTPGQGLQFLFEYFSETQRNKGNFPGRFSGRQFSNSRSEMNVSTLELGDSALYLCASTGLAGDGEQYFGPGTRLTVT.

The genes are TRBV7-9 and TRBJ1-1; no reliable D call. Germline values: CDR1 SEHNR, CDR2 FQNEAQ (reference sequence). CDR3 length: 11 residues. Deletions cut 5 bases from V and 11 bases from J, with 12 bases between. In DNA, the CDR3 is TGTGCCAGCAGCCCGGGCAGGAAGGCTTTCTTT. Protein product: CASSPGRKAFF.

Notes on this clonotype: A much more abundant neighbour one base away suggests this may be a read error. This chain joins TRBV7-2 and TRBJ2-7; the D call may be TRBD1 or TRBD2 (5 bases each). The CDR3 contains 16 residues. V lost 5 bases and J lost 7, with 24 bases in between. CDR1 and CDR2 from the germline V gene are SGHTA and FQGNSA. In DNA, the CDR3 is TGTGCCAGCAGCCGCCGGTCCGGGACGTCCTACAATGAGCAGTACTTC. This encodes CASSRRSGTSYNEQYF.

This clonotype was observed at least ten times. This chain uses TRBV27 with TRBJ2-1, with D possibly TRBD2 on 6 matching bases. The germline V gene encodes CDR1 MNHEY and CDR2 SMNVEV (reference sequence). V lost 5 bases and J 0 bases, leaving 8 bases between the germline ends. The CDR3 length is 14 residues. The CDR3 protein is CASSGRSSYNEQFF. The CDR3, as DNA: TGTGCCAGCAGTGGGAGGAGCTCCTACAATGAGCAGTTCTTC.

This clonotype showed up just a few times. The chain carries TRBV4-2 and TRBJ2-7; TRBD2 matches at 7 bases. The germline V gene encodes CDR1 LGHNA and CDR2 YNFKEQ. The ends lost 3 bases at V and 2 bases at J; junction bases unmatched: 7. This CDR3 has 15 residues. Here the CDR3 DNA reads TGTGCCAGCAGCCAGGGGGGGTACGGAACCTACGAGCAGTACTTC. This encodes CASSQGGYGTYEQYF.

This clonotype was detected many times. The genes are TRBV12-3 or TRBV12-4 and TRBJ2-7, with TRBD2 identical over 7 bases. The junction had 5 bases not matched to a gene; V was cut back by 6 bases and J by 0 bases. The CDR3 consists of 14 residues. The CDR3 bases are TGTGCCAGCAGGGTAGCGGGTCGCTCCTACGAGCAGTACTTC. Its protein product is CASRVAGRSYEQYF.

At least ten counts were recorded for this clonotype. This chain joins TRBV5-5 and TRBJ2-1; tentatively, D is TRBD2 (6 bases). Between the trimmed V and J ends, which lost 1 base and 4 bases, there was a span of 12 bases. CDR3 length equals 15 residues. Germline V gene lookup returns CDR1 SGHKS and CDR2 YYEKEE (reference sequence). The CDR3 coding sequence is TGTGCCAGCAGCTTGAGTCCGGGAGAATACAATGAGCAGTTCTTC. This translates into CASSLSPGEYNEQFF.

This clonotype has a count of ten or more. The chain joins TRBV13 to TRBJ2-1; TRBD2 aligns across 8 bases. Germline CDR1 and CDR2: PRHDT and FYEKMQ (reference sequence). V trimming: 3 bases; J trimming: 8 bases; junction bases outside the gene matches: 6. CDR3 length equals 14 residues. DNA for the CDR3: TGTGCCAGCAGCTTTGCCAGCGGGGGCGATGAGCAGTTCTTC. It specifies CASSFASGGDEQFF.

The sample holds a few counts of this clonotype. The V call is TRBV6-9, the J call TRBJ1-2, with TRBD1 as a possible D gene (5 bases). The V end was cut by 6 bases, the J end by 7 bases, with 15 bases between. This CDR3 is 13 amino acids long. Germline assignment: CDR1 MNHGY and CDR2 SVAAGI. CDR3 DNA sequence: TGTGCCAGCAGCTATCCAGGGCTGAGTGGCTACACCTTC. Translated: CASSYPGLSGYTF.